Listed here are 18 T cell receptor beta chains from one sample, sequenced in a study of post-analysis software for immune sequencing data (dated by TCRdb to 2013 to 2016). Receptors were amplified or captured by PCR. This sample was sequenced with an Illumina HiSeq 2500. Unique molecular identifiers were incorporated into TCR beta cDNA libraries to reduce PCR and sequencing biases. TCRdb reanalyzed the raw reads on its own, using fastp at Q25 for trimming and MiXCR for clone calling, and kept in-frame beta chains. Rows are combined by CDR3 protein, so each entry shows the most common genes and DNA. This sample lists roughly 730,000 distinct CDR3 sequences; just under 30% were detected once. Together, the top ten hold under 0.7% of the sample. The paper as a whole reports these results and caveats: Patients showed significantly higher frequencies than controls for a few TRBV segments, among them TRBV5-6, TRBV5-1 and TRBV20-1.

Their specific antigens are unknown. Sequencing was performed on blood. All receptors come from a girl aged 10 to 17 with multiple sclerosis.

This clonotype has just a few counts. This chain joins TRBV6-2 or TRBV6-3 and TRBJ2-1; perhaps TRBD2 as D (5 bases). The CDR3 is 14 residues long. Between the trimmed V and J ends, which lost 6 bases and 10 bases, there was a span of 19 bases. Germline CDR1 is MNHEY and CDR2 is SVGEGT. Here the CDR3 reads CASSPRGPGGEQFF. The CDR3 DNA follows: TGTGCCAGCAGCCCCCGCGGCCCCGGCGGGGAGCAGTTCTTC.

V is TRBV5-6 and J is TRBJ2-5; maybe TRBD1 (6 bases). Germline V gives CDR1 SGHDT, CDR2 YYEEEE. V dropped 2 bases and J dropped 5 bases, with 19 bases sitting between them. The CDR3 sequence is 16 residues long. Written as DNA, the CDR3 is TGTGCCAGCAGCTTCCGGGACACCACACGGACGGAGACCCAGTACTTC. Protein: CASSFRDTTRTETQYF. The whole variable domain, remainder taken from reference TRBV5-6 and TRBJ2-5, is DAGVTQSPTHLIKTRGQQVTLRCSPKSGHDTVSWYQQALGQGPQFIFQYYEEEERQRGNFPDRFSGHQFPNYSSELNVNALLLGDSALYLCASSFRDTTRTETQYFGPGTRLLVL.

The J gene is TRBJ2-5, the V gene TRBV9, with D perhaps matching TRBD1 or TRBD2 (5 bases each). The better agreement between TRBJ2-7 and the DNA end casts doubt on the J call. From germline, CDR1 is SGDLS and CDR2 YYNGEE. The CDR3 is made up of 14 amino acids. In DNA form, the CDR3 reads TGTGCCAGCAGCGGAGGATTGGGGGAGTACGAGCAGTACTTC. This translates into CASSGGLGEYEQYF.

J is TRBJ1-3 and V is TRBV20-1, with no clear D. Trimming stripped 6 bases from V and 4 bases from J, with 16 bases between. This CDR3 region has 14 residues. Germline V gives CDR1 DFQATT, CDR2 SNEGSKA (reference sequence). The CDR3 sequence: CSARSAEGGNTIYF. The CDR3, as DNA: TGCAGTGCACGGAGCGCGGAGGGCGGAAACACCATATATTTT.

The chain has TRBV2 and TRBJ2-1, with a tentative D call TRBD2 (5 bases). Germline V CDR1 and CDR2: SNHLY, FYNNEI. V lost 6 bases and J lost 8, with 14 bases in between. The CDR3 runs to 13 residues. Here the CDR3 reads CASSRDKGDEQFF. Written as DNA, the CDR3 is TGTGCCAGCAGCCGGGATAAGGGCGATGAGCAGTTCTTC.

This clonotype showed up just a few times. The CDR3 region has the DNA TGCAGCGTTGAAGGGACAGGGGGGTACGAGCAGTACTTC. It codes for CSVEGTGGYEQYF. The chain recombines TRBV29-1 with TRBJ2-7, with 10 bases aligning to TRBD1. The CDR3 length is 13 residues. CDR1 and CDR2 from the germline V gene are SQVTM and ANQGSEA. Germline trimming cut 1 base from V and 4 bases from J; bases unmatched to any gene: 1.

The chain uses TRBV6-5 and TRBJ1-2; D may be TRBD1 (6 bases). CDR3 length: 16 amino acids. Germline V lookup: CDR1 MNHEY, CDR2 SVGAGI. Trimming cost V 0 bases and J 4 bases, with 15 bases left between them. CDR3 amino acids: CASSYSTGQFGYGYTF. For the CDR3, the DNA is TGTGCCAGCAGTTACTCGACCGGACAGTTCGGCTATGGCTACACCTTC.

This clonotype was observed a few times. The chain uses TRBV7-2 and TRBJ2-7, with D maybe TRBD2 (6 bases). In germline, CDR1 is SGHTA, CDR2 FQGNSA. Trimming removed 2 bases at V and 2 bases at J, with 13 bases between. This CDR3 is 15 amino acids long. The CDR3 is CASSLPGTLAYEQYF. The CDR3 DNA follows: TGTGCCAGCAGCTTACCCGGGACTCTCGCCTACGAGCAGTACTTC.

This clonotype was seen more than once but under ten times. The V call is TRBV6-6, the J call TRBJ1-2, with a weak D call TRBD1 (5 bases). Looked up from germline, CDR1 is MNHNY and CDR2 is SVGAGI (reference sequence). The CDR3 has 17 amino acids. V was pared by 5 bases and J by 1 base, with 20 bases between. In DNA, the CDR3 is TGTGCCAGCAGTCCCAGTTGGGGGGAACAGATTAACTATGGCTACACCTTC. Amino acids: CASSPSWGEQINYGYTF.

This clonotype was counted a single time. The chain employs TRBV27 and TRBJ2-3; weak D call: TRBD1 (5 bases). The germline gives CDR1 MNHEY, CDR2 SMNVEV (reference sequence). Between the trimmed V and J ends, which lost 4 bases and 4 bases, there was a span of 12 bases. The CDR3 is 14 residues long. The CDR3 here is CASSCSRAADTQYF. CDR3 coding DNA: TGTGCCAGCAGTTGCTCCAGGGCCGCAGATACGCAGTATTTT.

The chain carries TRBV20-1 and TRBJ2-3; 9 bases are shared with TRBD2. The junction had 4 bases not matched to a gene; V was cut back by 0 bases and J by 3 bases. CDR1 is DFQATT and CDR2 is SNEGSKA in the germline V gene (reference sequence). This CDR3 region has 15 residues. The CDR3 DNA reads as TGCAGTGCTAGAGAATATAGCGGGAGAACAGATACGCAGTATTTT. Residues: CSAREYSGRTDTQYF.

The chain joins TRBV7-2 to TRBJ2-7, with D hard to call. V was shortened by 1 base and J by 3 bases, with 10 bases between the two germline ends. Per the germline V gene, CDR1 is SGHTA and CDR2 is FQGNSA. This CDR3 region has 14 residues. The CDR3 loop reads CASSLGARNYEQYF. In DNA, the CDR3 is TGTGCCAGCAGCTTAGGGGCTAGGAACTACGAGCAGTACTTC.

The J gene is TRBJ1-5, the V gene TRBV19, with 7 nucleotides matching TRBD1. Trimming at V came to 3 bases and at J to 3 bases, leaving 5 bases not matched to a gene. This CDR3 has 15 amino acids. The V gene's germline CDR1 is LNHDA and CDR2 SQIVND (reference sequence). CDR3 in amino acids: CASSIGDSYNQPQHF. In DNA form, the CDR3 reads TGTGCCAGTAGTATTGGGGACAGCTACAATCAGCCCCAGCATTTT.

This clonotype appeared a single time. The J gene is TRBJ2-4, the V gene TRBV20-1, with TRBD1 matching over 7 bases. J gave up 3 bases and V 8 bases, and 4 bases lay outside the gene matches. From germline, CDR1 is DFQATT and CDR2 SNEGSKA (reference sequence). This CDR3 is 12 amino acids long. CDR3 in DNA: TGCAGTCGCGGACAGGTCAAAAACATTCAGTACTTC. Residues: CSRGQVKNIQYF.

This clonotype appeared a few times. The chain couples TRBV28 to TRBJ1-4; perhaps TRBD1 as D (6 bases). Deletions cut 4 bases from V and 3 bases from J, with 18 bases between. Germline V lookup: CDR1 MDHEN, CDR2 SYDVKM. The CDR3 contains 17 residues. In DNA form, the CDR3 reads TGTGCCAGCAGTTACCTCGGGGGGCGGACCTCTAATGAAAAACTGTTTTTT. It codes for CASSYLGGRTSNEKLFF.

Many counts were recorded for this clonotype. This sequence joins TRBV6-5 and TRBJ2-4, with no clear D. The CDR3 spans 14 residues. Per germline, CDR1 MNHEY and CDR2 SVGAGI. The V gene lost 2 bases and the J gene lost 0 bases, with 5 bases spanning the gap. The CDR3 loop reads CASSYRLAKNIQYF. CDR3 nucleotides: TGTGCCAGCAGTTACCGACTAGCCAAAAACATTCAGTACTTC.

This chain connects TRBV29-1 to TRBJ1-1; a possible D gene is TRBD1 (6 bases). The CDR3 has 17 amino acids. Trimming removed 8 bases from V and 2 bases from J, with 27 bases in between. The germline V gene encodes CDR1 SQVTM and CDR2 ANQGSEA. The DNA for the CDR3 is TGCAGCATAGAAGACATGGGTTCTCGACAGGCTAACACTGAAGCTTTCTTT. This gives the protein CSIEDMGSRQANTEAFF.

This clonotype appeared a few times. This sequence joins TRBV29-1 and TRBJ2-3; 8 bases align to TRBD2. The CDR3 is 12 residues long. The V segment lost 4 bases and the J segment 5 bases; nucleotides outside the gene matches: 2. From germline, CDR1 is SQVTM and CDR2 ANQGSEA. The CDR3 is CSVVLAGDTQYF. The CDR3 DNA sequence: TGCAGCGTTGTGCTAGCGGGAGATACGCAGTATTTT.